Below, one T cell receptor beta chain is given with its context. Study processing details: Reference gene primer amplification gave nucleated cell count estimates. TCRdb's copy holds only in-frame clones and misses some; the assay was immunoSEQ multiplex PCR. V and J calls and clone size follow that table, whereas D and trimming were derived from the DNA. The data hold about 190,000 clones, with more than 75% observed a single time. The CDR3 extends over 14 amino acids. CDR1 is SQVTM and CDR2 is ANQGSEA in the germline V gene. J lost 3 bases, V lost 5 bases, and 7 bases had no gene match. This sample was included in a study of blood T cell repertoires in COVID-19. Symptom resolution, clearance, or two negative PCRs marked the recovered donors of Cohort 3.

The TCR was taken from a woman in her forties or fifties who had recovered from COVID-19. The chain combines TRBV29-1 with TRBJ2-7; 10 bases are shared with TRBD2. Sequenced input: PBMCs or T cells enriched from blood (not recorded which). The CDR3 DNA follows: TGCAGCGTTCAAACCAGCGGGAGGGTCTACGAGCAGTACTTC. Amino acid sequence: CSVQTSGRVYEQYF.